The clone carrying this T cell receptor beta chain has only a few counts. Its cognate antigen is unknown. This entry comes from a study of T cell clonotyping in hematopoietic cell transplantation. Study results and limitations: No sorting was done, leaving CD4 and CD8 contributions mixed. After transplant, recipient diversity fell while pathologically expanded clonotypes grew through day 180. Few recipient clonotypes overlapped donors; over 95% were de novo at given depth. Broader posttransplant TCR repertoire diversity was predicted by graft donor and pretransplant recipient Inverse Simpson Index values.

The assay was immunoSEQ multiplex PCR, and TCRdb's table has in-frame clones only and misses some. The sample carries about 9,400 clones, roughly 79% recorded once. Germline V CDR1 and CDR2: SGHNT, YYREEE (reference sequence). The CDR3 consists of 14 residues. Trimming shortened V by 1 base and J by 0 bases, and 6 bases separated the two germline ends. The material sequenced was PBMCs, taken 180 days after allogeneic stem cell transplant. This TCR was sampled from a male patient between 40 and 50 years old who had an allogeneic stem cell transplant from a related donor, so the T cells may come from the graft donor. Some clones in this sample may be carry-over from other donors' samples. The V and J genes are TRBV5-4 and TRBJ2-3, with unresolved D. CDR3 sequence: CASSLMGSTDTQYF. The CDR3, as DNA: TGTGCCAGCAGCTTGATGGGCAGCACAGATACGCAGTATTTT.